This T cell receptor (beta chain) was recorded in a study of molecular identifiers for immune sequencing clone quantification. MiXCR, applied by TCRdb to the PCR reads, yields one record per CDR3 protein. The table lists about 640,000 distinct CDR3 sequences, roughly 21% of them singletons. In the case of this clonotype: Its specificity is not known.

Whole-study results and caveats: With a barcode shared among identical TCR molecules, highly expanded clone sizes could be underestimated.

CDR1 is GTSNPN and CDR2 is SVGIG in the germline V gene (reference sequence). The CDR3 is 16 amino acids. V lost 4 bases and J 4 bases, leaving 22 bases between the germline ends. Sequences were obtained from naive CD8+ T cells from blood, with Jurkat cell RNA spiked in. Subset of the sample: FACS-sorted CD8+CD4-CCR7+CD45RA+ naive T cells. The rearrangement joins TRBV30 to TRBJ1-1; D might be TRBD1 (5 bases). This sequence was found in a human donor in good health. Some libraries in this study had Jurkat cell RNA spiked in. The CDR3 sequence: CAWMSRVNILGTEAFF. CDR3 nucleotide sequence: TGTGCCTGGATGTCCAGGGTCAATATCCTAGGCACTGAAGCTTTCTTT.